The 4 T cell receptor beta chains below all came from one sample that was sequenced in a study of blood T cell repertoires in COVID-19. TCRdb's table, derived via immunoSEQ multiplex PCR, lists solely in-frame clones and lacks some. The table records about 250,000 clones, 88% of them present only once. Sequences were obtained from peripheral blood. These receptors came from an elderly man with acute or convalescent COVID-19.

This sequence joins TRBV9 and TRBJ2-3; D unclear. Germline V gene lookup returns CDR1 SGDLS and CDR2 YYNGEE. The V gene lost 3 bases and the J gene lost 1 base, with 12 bases spanning the gap. The CDR3 consists of 15 residues. This CDR3 is CASSAQLSRTDTQYF. CDR3 DNA: TGTGCCAGCAGCGCTCAACTCTCCCGCACAGATACGCAGTATTTT.

The chain is built from TRBV7-7 and TRBJ2-3, with D tentatively TRBD2 (6 bases). The germline V gene encodes CDR1 SSHAT and CDR2 FNYEAQ (reference sequence). CDR3 size: 16 residues. V lost 4 bases, J lost 0 bases, and 14 bases lay in between. The CDR3 region has the DNA TGTGCCAGCAGCTGGGCTAGCGAGGTTAGCACAGATACGCAGTATTTT. It specifies CASSWASEVSTDTQYF.

Concerning this clone itself: The sample holds other DNA sequences that translate to the same CDR3. The chain uses TRBV19 and TRBJ2-5, with D maybe TRBD1 (7 bases). Trimming stripped 11 bases from V and 5 bases from J, with 18 bases between. The CDR3 runs to 13 residues. The germline gives CDR1 LNHDA, CDR2 SQIVND (reference sequence). CDR3 nucleotide sequence: TGTGCCTCCAGGAAGGGGGCGGGGGAGACCCAGTACTTC. Residues: CASRKGAGETQYF.

This chain connects TRBV9 to TRBJ2-7; 7 nucleotides line up with TRBD1. V was pared by 0 bases and J by 0 bases, with 15 bases of the junction left unmatched. The germline gives CDR1 SGDLS, CDR2 YYNGEE. The CDR3 is made up of 19 amino acids. In DNA, the CDR3 is TGTGCCAGCAGCGTAGAATCCCGGGACAGCTCATTTCCCTCCTACGAGCAGTACTTC. Its protein is CASSVESRDSSFPSYEQYF.